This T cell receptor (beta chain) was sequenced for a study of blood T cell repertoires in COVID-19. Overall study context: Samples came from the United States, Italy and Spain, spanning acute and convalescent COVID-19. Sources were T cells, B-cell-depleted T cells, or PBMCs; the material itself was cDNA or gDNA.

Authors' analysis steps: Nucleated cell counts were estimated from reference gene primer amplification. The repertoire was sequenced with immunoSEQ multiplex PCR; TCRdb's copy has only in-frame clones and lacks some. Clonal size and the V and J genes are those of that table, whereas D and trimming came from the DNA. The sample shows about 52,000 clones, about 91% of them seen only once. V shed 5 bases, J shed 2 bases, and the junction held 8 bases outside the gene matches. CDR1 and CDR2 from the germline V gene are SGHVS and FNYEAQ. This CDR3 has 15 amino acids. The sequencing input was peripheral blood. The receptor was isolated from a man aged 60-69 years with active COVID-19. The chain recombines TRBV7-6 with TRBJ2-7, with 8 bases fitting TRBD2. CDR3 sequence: CASSPGGTLTYEQYF. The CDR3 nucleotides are TGTGCCAGCAGCCCGGGAGGGACTCTTACCTACGAGCAGTACTTC.